These T cell receptor beta chains were read from a single sample in a study of post-analysis software for immune sequencing data. TCRdb itself ran the PCR reads through MiXCR, one entry per CDR3 protein. The table has some 500,000 distinct CDR3 sequences, roughly 45% seen once. The source material was blood. The receptors were gathered from a girl between 10 and 17 years old with multiple sclerosis. Each CDR3 is given with its conserved first and last residue. The order of the fields is D gene, V gene, J gene, CDR3 protein. The D gene is left open where the match is weak.

.	TRBV20-1	TRBJ1-1	CSARTGSSHTEAFF
.	TRBV5-5	TRBJ2-5	CASSRLDDLLRETQYF
TRBD1	TRBV7-9	TRBJ2-7	CASTLGTGPYEQYF
TRBD2	TRBV6-5	TRBJ2-5	CASSYWGTSGILQETQYF
.	TRBV5-1	TRBJ2-1	CASSSILWTNTEQFF
.	TRBV20-1	TRBJ2-1	CSARDPARPNEQFF
.	TRBV6-4	TRBJ2-1	CASSDLYYTISYNEQFF
.	TRBV20-1	TRBJ2-5	CSVGQTQGETQYF
.	TRBV5-1	TRBJ2-1	CASNLDLGDNEQFF
.	TRBV12-3/TRBV12-4	TRBJ2-1	CASRLSGRNEQFF
.	TRBV29-1	TRBJ1-2	CSVGGGVYGYTF
.	TRBV20-1	TRBJ2-7	CSAKRASREQYF
.	TRBV20-1	TRBJ1-1	CSARTPTGGEAFF
TRBD1	TRBV24-1	TRBJ1-5	CATSGSDREGSRPQHF
.	TRBV7-8	TRBJ1-5	CASSFSPTASNQPQHF
.	TRBV20-1	TRBJ2-2	CSAAQFRTGELFF
.	TRBV7-3	TRBJ2-3	CASSNRGLSTDTQYF
TRBD2	TRBV20-1	.	CSARDFTGLAGGSYEQYF
TRBD2	TRBV7-7	TRBJ2-2	CASSFRGTRDRYGELFF
.	TRBV20-1	TRBJ2-7	CSARGGVYEQYF
.	TRBV29-1	TRBJ2-6	CSVIDRSGANVLTF
.	TRBV7-3	TRBJ2-3	CASSGHTTDTQYF